The 4 T cell receptor beta chains in this list originate from one sample, sequenced in a study of yellow fever vaccine responses in identical twins. TCRdb analysed the RT-PCR reads with MiXCR anew, one entry per CDR3 protein. The sample holds about a thousand distinct CDR3 sequences, almost 85% seen once. Material: T cells from blood (PBMCs), unsorted or a sorted subset (not recorded which), obtained before or after yellow fever vaccination (not recorded which). The source is a female donor who received the yellow fever vaccine.

The V and J genes are TRBV6-2 or TRBV6-3 and TRBJ2-2, with a possible D match to TRBD2 (6 bases). V lost 2 bases, J lost 3 bases, and 10 bases lay in between. The CDR3 has 15 amino acids. Germline CDR1 reads MNHEY; CDR2 reads SVGEGT. CDR3 DNA sequence: TGTGCCAGCAGTTACGGCGGGGTGGACACCGGGGAGCTGTTTTTT. Protein sequence: CASSYGGVDTGELFF.

This sequence joins TRBV14 and TRBJ2-1; D possibly corresponds to TRBD1 (5 bases). The CDR3 totals 13 residues. Germline V gene data show CDR1 as SGHDN and CDR2 as FVKESK. Trimming stripped 4 bases from V and 9 bases from J, with 13 bases between. CDR3 residues: CASSLTTDLEQFF. The CDR3 nucleotides read TGTGCCAGCAGCCTGACGACAGACCTTGAGCAGTTCTTC.

The sample holds a few counts of this clonotype. The V call is TRBV6-1, the J call TRBJ1-2; possible D gene TRBD1, 5 bases. The V and J ends lost 6 bases and 8 bases respectively, with 19 bases between them. Germline lookup yields CDR1 MNHNS and CDR2 SASEGT. The CDR3 is 14 residues long. CDR3 residues: CASSPRDFSGGYTF. Here the CDR3 DNA reads TGTGCCAGCAGCCCAAGGGACTTCAGTGGGGGCTACACCTTC.

The rearrangement joins TRBV4-1 to TRBJ2-1; weak D call: TRBD1 (6 bases). V was pared by 2 bases and J by 7 bases, with 15 bases between. The CDR3 is 15 residues long. Germline CDR1 is MGHRA and CDR2 is YSYEKL. CDR3 loop: CASSQFGQLANEQFF. The CDR3 nucleotides are TGCGCCAGCAGCCAATTTGGACAGCTGGCGAATGAGCAGTTCTTC.